This record concerns one T cell receptor (beta chain) sequence. Its antigen is as yet unknown. Generated by immunoSEQ multiplex PCR, the TCRdb table keeps only in-frame clones and is missing some. The table records roughly 150,000 clones, around 92% of them present only once. The data are from a study of cytomegalovirus exposure and HLA in healthy donors. Study outcomes and limitations: There were 150 to 200 TCR beta chains listed as cytomegalovirus-associated.

Trimming took 2 bases from V and 2 from J, leaving 10 bases between them. The CDR3 sequence is 14 residues long. In germline, CDR1 is KGHSH, CDR2 LQKENI. The sequencing sample was made of PBMCs. This TCR derives from a man younger than 35 in good health and CMV-seropositive. V and J are TRBV18 and TRBJ2-7; D may be TRBD2 (6 bases). The DNA for the CDR3 is TGTGCCAGCTCACCATCGGAGGGAACCTACGAGCAGTACTTC. Translation: CASSPSEGTYEQYF. Together with reference TRBV18 and TRBJ2-7, the CDR3 gives the full variable domain: NAGVMQNPRHLVRRRGQEARLRCSPMKGHSHVYWYRQLPEEGLKFMVYLQKENIIDESGMPKERFSAEFPKEGPSILRIQQVVRGDSAAYFCASSPSEGTYEQYFGPGTRLTVT.